The rows below give T cell receptor beta chains drawn from one sample of a study of Graves' ophthalmopathy and Graves' hyperthyroidism. MiXCR, run by TCRdb on the multiplex PCR reads, gives a single entry per CDR3 protein. The profile covers about 1.2 million distinct CDR3 sequences, with about 38% appearing a single time and over 8.5% taken by the ten largest. Material: peripheral blood or thyroid tissue (not recorded which). The receptors were sampled from an adult man with Graves' hyperthyroidism. CDR3s include the opening cysteine and the closing phenylalanine or tryptophan. Each record gives: clone size, D gene, J gene, V gene, CDR3 protein, CDR3 DNA. The D gene is left open where the match is weak. Rows may omit the clone size; those that give it use once, few, many or a size class.

size: .; D: TRBD1; J: TRBJ2-5; V: TRBV10-3; CDR3: CASSFRDRGPETQYF; DNA: TGTGCCAGCAGTTTCCGGGACAGGGGGCCGGAGACCCAGTACTTC
size: .; D: .; J: TRBJ1-3; V: TRBV7-9; CDR3: CASSLVRTVGGYTIYF; DNA: TGTGCCAGCAGCTTAGTACGGACGGTCGGAGGCTACACCATATATTTT
size: .; D: .; J: TRBJ2-7; V: TRBV28; CDR3: CASTGRYEQYF; DNA: TGTGCCAGCACGGGTAGATACGAGCAGTACTTC
size: many; D: .; J: TRBJ1-2; V: TRBV7-9; CDR3: CASSSLLQYFVHGYTF; DNA: TGTGCCAGCAGCTCTCTTTTACAGTATTTCGTTCATGGCTACACCTTC
size: many; D: .; J: TRBJ2-2; V: TRBV9; CDR3: CASSAIPGELFF; DNA: TGTGCCAGCAGCGCCATCCCCGGGGAGCTGTTTTTT
size: .; D: TRBD1; J: TRBJ1-2; V: TRBV9; CDR3: CAGSVTGTDYGYTF; DNA: TGTGCCGGCAGCGTAACCGGGACAGACTATGGCTACACCTTC
size: .; D: .; J: TRBJ1-2; V: TRBV20-1; CDR3: CSATGEGYGYTF; DNA: TGCAGTGCTACAGGGGAGGGCTATGGCTACACCTTC
size: .; D: .; J: TRBJ2-7; V: TRBV7-2; CDR3: CASSLSFPVSYEQYF; DNA: TGTGCCAGCAGCTTAAGTTTCCCAGTCTCCTACGAGCAGTACTTC
size: many; D: TRBD1; J: TRBJ2-7; V: TRBV14; CDR3: CASSQPQQGYYEQYF; DNA: TGTGCCAGCAGCCAGCCGCAACAGGGGTACTACGAGCAGTACTTC
size: .; D: .; J: TRBJ1-2; V: TRBV7-8; CDR3: CASSLEDSRGYGYTF; DNA: TGTGCCAGCAGCTTAGAAGACAGTAGGGGCTATGGCTACACCTTC
size: many; D: .; J: TRBJ1-2; V: TRBV12-3/TRBV12-4; CDR3: CASSLDRAGGGYTF; DNA: TGTGCCAGCAGTTTAGACAGGGCGGGAGGTGGCTACACCTTC
size: many; D: TRBD1; J: TRBJ2-7; V: TRBV29-1; CDR3: CSVDWTGDPSYEQYF; DNA: TGCAGCGTTGATTGGACAGGGGACCCCTCCTACGAGCAGTACTTC
size: .; D: .; J: TRBJ1-3; V: TRBV10-3; CDR3: CAISEQGGRGNTIYF; DNA: TGTGCCATCAGTGAACAAGGGGGTAGAGGAAACACCATATATTTT
size: few; D: .; J: TRBJ2-7; V: TRBV5-8; CDR3: CASTDQALKQYF; DNA: TGTGCCAGCACAGATCAAGCGTTGAAGCAGTACTTC
size: .; D: .; J: TRBJ1-3; V: TRBV5-1; CDR3: CASVLSSGNTIYF; DNA: TGTGCCAGCGTACTGAGCTCTGGAAACACCATATATTTT
size: many; D: .; J: TRBJ1-2; V: TRBV4-2; CDR3: CASSQEIRGGYTF; DNA: TGTGCCAGCAGCCAAGAGATAAGGGGAGGCTACACCTTC
size: many; D: TRBD2; J: TRBJ2-5; V: TRBV7-9; CDR3: CASSIAGRETQYF; DNA: TGTGCCAGCAGCATAGCGGGGCGGGAGACCCAGTACTTC
size: .; D: .; J: TRBJ1-5; V: TRBV7-9; CDR3: CASSPVSGVGGQPQHF; DNA: TGCGCCAGCAGCCCAGTCAGTGGGGTAGGCGGTCAGCCCCAGCATTTT
size: .; D: .; J: TRBJ1-5; V: TRBV5-4; CDR3: CASLGGVNQPQHF; DNA: TGTGCCAGTCTGGGTGGGGTCAATCAGCCCCAGCATTTT
size: .; D: .; J: TRBJ1-1; V: TRBV9; CDR3: CASSVGQFTEAFF; DNA: TGTGCCAGCAGCGTCGGACAGTTTACTGAAGCTTTCTTT
size: many; D: TRBD1; J: TRBJ2-6; V: TRBV9; CDR3: CASSPNPGGSLSGANVLTF; DNA: TGTGCCAGCAGCCCGAACCCAGGGGGCTCCCTCTCTGGGGCCAACGTCCTGACTTTC
size: .; D: TRBD1; J: TRBJ1-2; V: TRBV10-3; CDR3: CASTPGGLQYYGYTF; DNA: TGTGCCAGCACCCCAGGGGGGCTTCAATACTATGGCTACACCTTC
size: .; D: .; J: TRBJ2-5; V: TRBV6-1; CDR3: CASSPPGVGEETQYF; DNA: TGTGCCAGCAGTCCTCCGGGTGTGGGGGAAGAGACCCAGTACTTC
size: few; D: .; J: TRBJ1-5; V: TRBV28; CDR3: CASSPPTLLQHF; DNA: TGTGCCAGCAGTCCTCCGACCCTTCTCCAGCATTTT